This is a list of T cell receptor beta chains from one sample in a study of blood T cell repertoires in COVID-19. Clones were sequenced by immunoSEQ multiplex PCR, and TCRdb holds only the in-frame ones, with some missing. The sample holds 150,000 to 200,000 clones; over 75% are singletons and the top ten take 9.5% to 12%. The sequenced material came from PBMCs or T cells enriched from blood (not recorded which). These receptors originate from a man between 45 and 60 years old who had recovered from COVID-19. The CDR3 runs from the conserved cysteine through the conserved F or W. The D gene is left open where the match is weak. Clone sizes are given selectively: once, few, many, or a class where the clone is expanded.

DNA: TGCGCCAGCGAGGACCAAGAGACCCAGTACTTC
CDR3: CASEDQETQYF
size: .
V: TRBV5-1
D: .
J: TRBJ2-5

DNA: TGTGCCAGCAGCAGACAGGGGTTTAATGAAAAACTGTTTTTT
CDR3: CASSRQGFNEKLFF
size: .
V: TRBV6-5
D: TRBD1
J: TRBJ1-4

DNA: TGTGCCAGCAGCCGAGGACACTTGACAGATACGCAGTATTTT
CDR3: CASSRGHLTDTQYF
size: once
V: TRBV7-9
D: .
J: TRBJ2-3

DNA: TGTGCCAGCAGCACAGGGGTAACCTATGGCTACACCTTC
CDR3: CASSTGVTYGYTF
size: .
V: TRBV14
D: TRBD1
J: TRBJ1-2

DNA: TGTGCCAGTAGTACCCCTTCCCAGGGAAGCTATGGCTACACCTTC
CDR3: CASSTPSQGSYGYTF
size: .
V: TRBV19
D: .
J: TRBJ1-2

DNA: TGTGCCAGCTCACATGGACAGCCAATTGCCTCTGAAGCTTTCTTT
CDR3: CASSHGQPIASEAFF
size: .
V: TRBV18
D: .
J: TRBJ1-1

DNA: TGTGCCAGCAGCCTGACAGGGGGAAGCTCTGGAAACACCATATATTTT
CDR3: CASSLTGGSSGNTIYF
size: .
V: TRBV28
D: TRBD1
J: TRBJ1-3

DNA: TGTGCCAGCAGCCGCTCGGGTAGCGGGGAAGGGGAGCAGTTCTTC
CDR3: CASSRSGSGEGEQFF
size: .
V: TRBV7-3
D: TRBD2
J: TRBJ2-1

DNA: TGTGCCAGTAGTCCTCCCGGGACTGCCCACAATGAGCAGTTCTTC
CDR3: CASSPPGTAHNEQFF
size: .
V: TRBV19
D: .
J: TRBJ2-1

DNA: TGTGCCATCAGTGATTCCACCCAGGCAGCAGGCGGGGAGCTGTTTTTT
CDR3: CAISDSTQAAGGELFF
size: once
V: TRBV10-3
D: .
J: TRBJ2-2

DNA: TGTGCCAGCAGCTTAGGAGGGACCGGGGAGCTGTTTTTT
CDR3: CASSLGGTGELFF
size: few
V: TRBV7-8
D: .
J: TRBJ2-2

DNA: TGTGCCAGCAGACGTACTCCGGACAGTCCCGGAGGCTACACCTTC
CDR3: CASRRTPDSPGGYTF
size: .
V: TRBV6-5
D: .
J: TRBJ1-2

DNA: TGTGCCAGCAGCCATACAGGGGGAGGTGGCTACACCTTC
CDR3: CASSHTGGGGYTF
size: .
V: TRBV6-5
D: TRBD1
J: TRBJ1-2

DNA: TGTGCCATCAGTGAGTCGGGTTCAAGAGGAAGCAATCAGCCCCAGCATTTT
CDR3: CAISESGSRGSNQPQHF
size: .
V: TRBV10-3
D: .
J: TRBJ1-5

DNA: TGTGCCACCTACCCCACAGGGCTGTCGGACGAGCAGTACTTC
CDR3: CATYPTGLSDEQYF
size: .
V: TRBV6-5
D: .
J: TRBJ2-7

DNA: TGTGCCAGCAGAGCGGAAGGGTACAATGAGCAGTTCTTC
CDR3: CASRAEGYNEQFF
size: .
V: TRBV6-5
D: .
J: TRBJ2-1

DNA: TGCGCCAGCCACGGGGATTACACAGATACGCAGTATTTT
CDR3: CASHGDYTDTQYF
size: .
V: TRBV10-1
D: .
J: TRBJ2-3

DNA: TGTGCCAGCAGCTTAGCGCTTACTAGCGGGGCCCACTTCGAGCAGTACTTC
CDR3: CASSLALTSGAHFEQYF
size: .
V: TRBV7-8
D: TRBD2
J: TRBJ2-7

DNA: TGTGCCAGCAGTGCTGAGGGACAAGAGACCCAGTACTTC
CDR3: CASSAEGQETQYF
size: .
V: TRBV2
D: .
J: TRBJ2-5

DNA: TGCGCCAGCAGATCCGACAGGGGAGATGGCTACACCTTC
CDR3: CASRSDRGDGYTF
size: once
V: TRBV5-1
D: TRBD1
J: TRBJ1-2

DNA: TGTGCCAGCAGCTTAGTAGATAGGGGGGGCTATGGCTACACCTTC
CDR3: CASSLVDRGGYGYTF
size: .
V: TRBV7-9
D: .
J: TRBJ1-2

DNA: TGTGCCAGCAGCCAACAGCGAACTACCGCCTACGAGCAGTACTTC
CDR3: CASSQQRTTAYEQYF
size: .
V: TRBV4-2
D: .
J: TRBJ2-7

DNA: TGTGCCAGCAGCCCTCGACTAGCGGGGGGTCTGTTCTTC
CDR3: CASSPRLAGGLFF
size: .
V: TRBV7-9
D: TRBD2
J: TRBJ2-1

DNA: TGTGCCAGCAGCGGACAGGGAAGGGGGCAGTACTTC
CDR3: CASSGQGRGQYF
size: .
V: TRBV9
D: TRBD1
J: TRBJ2-7

DNA: TGCAGCGGGGGCTTAGCGGGGGTCACAGATACGCAGTATTTT
CDR3: CSGGLAGVTDTQYF
size: .
V: TRBV29-1
D: TRBD2
J: TRBJ2-3

DNA: TGCGCCAGCAGCCCCCAGGGACTAGCGGGGATCGAGCAGTACTTC
CDR3: CASSPQGLAGIEQYF
size: .
V: TRBV5-1
D: TRBD2
J: TRBJ2-7

DNA: TGTGCCAGCTTAGCGGGAGGGAACACCGGGGAGCTGTTTTTT
CDR3: CASLAGGNTGELFF
size: .
V: TRBV19
D: TRBD2
J: TRBJ2-2

DNA: TGTGCCACCAGTGGCCCCCCTCGTCCCGGGGAGACCCAGTACTTC
CDR3: CATSGPPRPGETQYF
size: few
V: TRBV24-1
D: .
J: TRBJ2-5

DNA: TGCGCCAGCCGACCGGGGTCGAACAATGAGCAGTTCTTC
CDR3: CASRPGSNNEQFF
size: many
V: TRBV5-1
D: .
J: TRBJ2-1

DNA: TGTGCCACCAGTGATGCGAATAGCGGGAGGGACGGCACAGATACGCAGTATTTT
CDR3: CATSDANSGRDGTDTQYF
size: .
V: TRBV24-1
D: TRBD2
J: TRBJ2-3

DNA: TGCGCCAGCAGCTTGGGACAGGCCTCTGGAAACACCATATATTTT
CDR3: CASSLGQASGNTIYF
size: .
V: TRBV5-1
D: .
J: TRBJ1-3

DNA: TGTGCCAGCAGCCAGTCGGCGGGGGCTTCCTACGAGCAGTACTTC
CDR3: CASSQSAGASYEQYF
size: .
V: TRBV7-2
D: .
J: TRBJ2-7

DNA: TGTGCCAGTACCCTTGGACAGGGAGGACCGCACGGTGAAGCTTTCTTT
CDR3: CASTLGQGGPHGEAFF
size: .
V: TRBV19
D: TRBD1
J: TRBJ1-1

DNA: TGTGCCACCAGTGATCGACTAGCGGAGGGGGATGAGCAGTTCTTC
CDR3: CATSDRLAEGDEQFF
size: .
V: TRBV24-1
D: TRBD2
J: TRBJ2-1

DNA: TGTGCCAGCAGTTTAGGGACAGCACAAGAGACCCAGTACTTC
CDR3: CASSLGTAQETQYF
size: .
V: TRBV27
D: TRBD1
J: TRBJ2-5

DNA: TGTGCCAGCAGCTTAGACCGGGATTTCATCCACTTT
CDR3: CASSLDRDFIHF
size: many
V: TRBV7-9
D: .
J: TRBJ1-6

DNA: TGCGCCAGCAACCGACAGGGCATCTTAGGTTCTGGCAATCAGCCCCAGCATTTT
CDR3: CASNRQGILGSGNQPQHF
size: .
V: TRBV10-2
D: TRBD1
J: TRBJ1-5

DNA: TGTGCCAGCAGCAAAGTCAGGGGGGGGACTAGTGTAGGCAATGAGCAGTTCTTC
CDR3: CASSKVRGGTSVGNEQFF
size: .
V: TRBV11-2
D: .
J: TRBJ2-1

DNA: TGCGCCAGCAGCCAAAGCGGCCAGTACGAGACCCAGTACTTC
CDR3: CASSQSGQYETQYF
size: .
V: TRBV5-1
D: .
J: TRBJ2-5

DNA: TGCGCCAGCAGCTTGGAGCAGGCCCACGGGAAAGCTTTCTTT
CDR3: CASSLEQAHGKAFF
size: .
V: TRBV5-1
D: .
J: TRBJ1-1

DNA: TGTGCCAGCAGTTACGGTTCCACAGGGTTGGGCTACACCTTC
CDR3: CASSYGSTGLGYTF
size: .
V: TRBV6-5
D: .
J: TRBJ1-2